The 21 T cell receptor beta chains given below trace back to one sample, sequenced in a study of blood T cell repertoires in COVID-19. Here immunoSEQ multiplex PCR was the method, and the copy in TCRdb shows in-frame clones only, minus some. In the table there are around 190,000 clones, around 85% of which are singletons. The sample consisted of peripheral blood. All receptors come from a woman aged 45-65 years with acute or convalescent COVID-19.

This clone was detected only a few times. The J gene is TRBJ1-3, the V gene TRBV28; 9 bases line up with TRBD1. CDR3 size: 16 residues. After removal of 3 bases from V and 2 bases from J, the junction contained 5 bases not matched to a gene. Germline V CDR1 and CDR2: MDHEN, SYDVKM. This CDR3 reads CASSLETGGAGNTIYF. The CDR3 DNA reads as TGTGCCAGCAGTTTGGAGACAGGGGGGGCTGGAAACACCATATATTTT.

A remark on this clone: A junction boundary mismatches the germline segment, possibly from a read error. The gene calls are TRBV7-7 and TRBJ2-1, with 10 bases fitting TRBD1. The CDR3 has 15 amino acids. Germline-derived CDR1 and CDR2 are SSHAT and FNYEAQ (reference sequence). The CDR3 here is CASSFSGTGDNEQFF. In DNA form, the CDR3 reads TGTGCTAGCAGCTTTTCCGGGACAGGGGACAATGAGCAGTTCTTC.

The rearrangement joins TRBV5-8 to TRBJ2-5, with 8 bases matching TRBD1. CDR1 and CDR2 from the germline V gene are SGHTS and YDEGEE. This CDR3 is built from 17 residues. J was trimmed by 2 bases and V by 1 base; bases with no gene match: 10. In DNA form, the CDR3 reads TGTGCCAGCAGCTTGTGGCAGGGCAGGGGGCTTCAAGAGACCCAGTACTTC. Translated: CASSLWQGRGLQETQYF.

The rearrangement links TRBV12-3 or TRBV12-4 to TRBJ2-2; D is unresolved. There are 11 residues in the CDR3. The V end lost 5 bases, the J end lost 13 bases, and 11 bases lay between the germline ends. Here the CDR3 reads CASSIQSPLFF. CDR3 nucleotides: TGTGCCAGCAGTATACAATCTCCGCTGTTTTTT.

This chain joins TRBV19 and TRBJ1-2; D is unclear. The CDR3 sequence is 15 residues long. V was pared by 2 bases and J by 0 bases, with 10 bases between. CDR1 and CDR2 (germline): LNHDA, SQIVND (reference sequence). For the CDR3, the DNA is TGTGCCAGTAGTATATATACAGAAGCTAACTATGGCTACACCTTC. This codes for CASSIYTEANYGYTF. The full variable domain, with the rest looked up from reference TRBV19 and TRBJ1-2, is DGGITQSPKYLFRKEGQNVTLSCEQNLNHDAMYWYRQDPGQGLRLIYYSQIVNDFQKGDIAEGYSVSREKKESFPLTVTSAQKNPTAFYLCASSIYTEANYGYTFGSGTRLTVV.

V usage is TRBV7-9 and J usage is TRBJ2-7; the match to TRBD2 covers 11 bases. V lost 2 bases, J lost 7 bases, and 10 bases stayed unmatched. The CDR3 loop spans 16 amino acids. Germline V gene data show CDR1 as SEHNR and CDR2 as FQNEAQ (reference sequence). DNA of the CDR3: TGTGCCAGCAGCTTATTAGGGTCGGGACTAGCGGAGGAGCAGTACTTC. This encodes CASSLLGSGLAEEQYF.

The rearrangement joins TRBV28 to TRBJ1-1; D might be TRBD1 (6 bases). This CDR3 spans 13 amino acids. Trimming stripped 2 bases from V and 8 bases from J, with 12 bases between. Germline CDR1 MDHEN, CDR2 SYDVKM. CDR3 region: CASSLPGTIEAFF. The CDR3 DNA sequence: TGTGCCAGCAGTTTACCCGGGACAATCGAAGCTTTCTTT. Together with reference TRBV28 and TRBJ1-1, the CDR3 gives the full variable domain: DVKVTQSSRYLVKRTGEKVFLECVQDMDHENMFWYRQDPGLGLRLIYFSYDVKMKEKGDIPEGYSVSREKKERFSLILESASTNQTSMYLCASSLPGTIEAFFGQGTRLTVV.

The rearrangement links TRBV18 to TRBJ2-7; tentatively, D is TRBD1 (5 bases). The CDR3 length is 14 residues. Germline V gives CDR1 KGHSH, CDR2 LQKENI. V shed 3 bases and J shed 0 bases, with 9 bases lying between them. CDR3 in DNA: TGTGCCAGCTCACCTCAGGGTAGCTCCTACGAGCAGTACTTC. This sequence encodes CASSPQGSSYEQYF.

The J gene is TRBJ1-2, the V gene TRBV19; D unclear. CDR3 length: 13 amino acids. Germline CDR1 reads LNHDA; CDR2 reads SQIVND (reference sequence). Trimming removed 9 bases at V and 4 bases at J, with 15 bases between. The chain's CDR3 is CASGPHSGYGYTF. The CDR3 DNA is TGTGCCAGCGGCCCCCATAGCGGCTATGGCTACACCTTC.

This clone has more than one count but fewer than ten. The chain joins TRBV6-6 to TRBJ2-7, with TRBD2 as a possible D gene (6 bases). The CDR3 runs 14 residues. The germline V gene encodes CDR1 MNHNY and CDR2 SVGAGI (reference sequence). V lost 0 bases, J lost 6 bases, and 12 bases lay in between. The CDR3 sequence is CASSYSPPEGEQYF. The CDR3 nucleotides read TGTGCCAGCAGTTACTCGCCTCCGGAGGGCGAGCAGTACTTC.

The chain combines TRBV28 with TRBJ2-3; the D is unclear. Germline V gene lookup returns CDR1 MDHEN and CDR2 SYDVKM. The CDR3 length is 12 residues. Between the trimmed V and J ends, which lost 2 bases and 8 bases, there was a span of 8 bases. Here the CDR3 DNA reads TGTGCCAGCAGTTTACTAGGTCGTACGCAGTATTTT. Protein product: CASSLLGRTQYF. The entire variable domain, with the rest obtained from reference TRBV28 and TRBJ2-3, is as follows: DVKVTQSSRYLVKRTGEKVFLECVQDMDHENMFWYRQDPGLGLRLIYFSYDVKMKEKGDIPEGYSVSREKKERFSLILESASTNQTSMYLCASSLLGRTQYFGPGTRLTVL.

The chain uses TRBV24-1 and TRBJ2-5, with D possibly being TRBD1 (5 bases). V lost 2 bases, J lost 5 bases, and 14 bases lay in between. Germline V gene sequence: CDR1 KGHDR, CDR2 SFDVKD. CDR3 size: 15 residues. The chain's CDR3 is CATSDSGSLGETQYF. In DNA, the CDR3 is TGTGCCACCAGTGATTCAGGGTCACTGGGGGAGACCCAGTACTTC.

The chain couples TRBV6-6 to TRBJ2-7; possibly TRBD1 for D (5 bases). V lost 6 bases and J 6 bases, leaving 24 bases between the germline ends. The CDR3 has 16 residues. The germline V gene has CDR1 MNHNY and CDR2 SVGAGI (reference sequence). CDR3 residues: CASSVSLVGERSEQYF. CDR3 DNA sequence: TGTGCCAGCAGCGTCTCCCTAGTAGGGGAAAGATCCGAGCAGTACTTC.

This chain links TRBV29-1 with TRBJ1-2, with D possibly being TRBD1 (5 bases). With 1 base removed from V and 4 bases from J, the gap between germline ends came to 7 bases. This CDR3 has 12 residues. Germline V gives CDR1 SQVTM, CDR2 ANQGSEA. In DNA, the CDR3 is TGCAGCGTTGAAGCAGGGCGCTATGGCTACACCTTC. Protein product: CSVEAGRYGYTF.

The chain combines TRBV30 with TRBJ2-2, with TRBD1 matching over 8 bases. J gave up 4 bases and V 4 bases, and 2 bases lay outside the gene matches. The CDR3 is made up of 13 amino acids. Per the germline V gene, CDR1 is GTSNPN and CDR2 is SVGIG (reference sequence). This chain's CDR3 is CAWNRGVTGELFF. The CDR3 DNA reads TGTGCCTGGAACAGGGGGGTCACCGGGGAGCTGTTTTTT.

V is TRBV10-3 and J is TRBJ1-6; weak D call: TRBD1 (6 bases). The CDR3 loop spans 15 amino acids. V gave up 0 bases and J gave up 7 bases, with 10 bases separating them. The germline V gene encodes CDR1 ENHRY and CDR2 SYGVKD. The CDR3 DNA reads as TGTGCCATCAGTGAGTCGGTCACAGGGAATTCACCCCTCCACTTT. This encodes CAISESVTGNSPLHF.

This clone was seen just once. V and J are TRBV5-1 and TRBJ2-7; TRBD2 aligns across 10 bases. The CDR3 has 15 residues. CDR1 is SGHRS, CDR2 YFSETQ, per germline. Losses at the gene ends were 2 bases for V and 0 bases for J; bases not matched to a gene: 2. CDR3 loop: CASSLAGGFSYEQYF. The DNA of the CDR3 is TGCGCCAGCAGCTTAGCGGGAGGGTTCTCCTACGAGCAGTACTTC. The variable domain in full, completed from reference TRBV5-1 and TRBJ2-7, reads KAGVTQTPRYLIKTRGQQVTLSCSPISGHRSVSWYQQTPGQGLQFLFEYFSETQRNKGNFPGRFSGRQFSNSRSEMNVSTLELGDSALYLCASSLAGGFSYEQYFGPGTRLTVT.

The chain recombines TRBV30 with TRBJ1-5; TRBD1 agrees at 10 bases. The CDR3 contains 16 residues. The V and J ends lost 1 base and 2 bases, in that order; junction bases with no gene match: 5. Germline V gives CDR1 GTSNPN, CDR2 SVGIG (reference sequence). This CDR3 is CAWSGTGGVRNQPQHF. CDR3 nucleotide sequence: TGTGCCTGGAGTGGGACAGGGGGGGTTCGCAATCAGCCCCAGCATTTT.

The genes are TRBV6-5 and TRBJ1-2; no firm D call. From germline, CDR1 is MNHEY and CDR2 SVGAGI. The length of the CDR3 is 14 residues. Trimming removed 2 bases at V and 7 bases at J, with 14 bases between. The CDR3 sequence: CASSYLGSGFGYTF. In DNA form, the CDR3 reads TGTGCCAGCAGTTACCTCGGATCCGGGTTTGGCTACACCTTC.

A few counts support this clone. The chain uses TRBV7-2 and TRBJ1-1; unclear D gene. V was shortened by 0 bases and J by 4 bases, with 9 bases between the two germline ends. The CDR3 loop spans 14 amino acids. Germline V CDR1 and CDR2: SGHTA, FQGNSA. CDR3 region: CASSLARPGTEAFF. In DNA form, the CDR3 reads TGTGCCAGCAGCTTAGCGCGGCCTGGCACTGAAGCTTTCTTT.

The CDR3 region has the DNA TGCGCCAGCAGTGAGTCCCGGGGGGCAGATACGCAGTATTTT. This encodes CASSESRGADTQYF. The chain is built from TRBV10-2 and TRBJ2-3; 7 nucleotides match TRBD2. Losses at the gene ends were 0 bases for V and 4 bases for J; bases not matched to a gene: 1. CDR3 length equals 14 residues. CDR1 and CDR2 from the germline V gene are WSHSY and SAAADI.